This T cell receptor beta chain was retrieved from a study of blood T cell dynamics during melanoma immunotherapy. As for the study in general: Standard first-line treatment here was pembrolizumab or nivolumab plus ipilimumab in metastatic melanoma.

The ends lost 5 bases at V and 4 bases at J; junction bases unmatched: 7. From germline, CDR1 is LGHNA and CDR2 YNFKEQ. The CDR3 runs to 15 residues. Here immunoSEQ multiplex PCR was the method, and the copy in TCRdb shows in-frame clones only, minus some. Of approximately 11,000 clones in the sample, roughly 85% were seen once. Time point given: pre-treatment baseline. Blood was drawn before treatment and at week 3 after checkpoint blockade. Response was assessed by RECIST 1.1 at 12 weeks, except a couple of rapid progressors. This chain joins TRBV4-2 and TRBJ2-7; 11 nucleotides agree with TRBD2. The sample consisted of blood, taken from a patient treated with checkpoint blockade. This clonotype was obtained from a human donor with melanoma. Written as DNA, the CDR3 is TGTGCCAGCAGCATGGGGACTAGCGGCTTTTACGAGCAGTACTTC. Residues: CASSMGTSGFYEQYF.